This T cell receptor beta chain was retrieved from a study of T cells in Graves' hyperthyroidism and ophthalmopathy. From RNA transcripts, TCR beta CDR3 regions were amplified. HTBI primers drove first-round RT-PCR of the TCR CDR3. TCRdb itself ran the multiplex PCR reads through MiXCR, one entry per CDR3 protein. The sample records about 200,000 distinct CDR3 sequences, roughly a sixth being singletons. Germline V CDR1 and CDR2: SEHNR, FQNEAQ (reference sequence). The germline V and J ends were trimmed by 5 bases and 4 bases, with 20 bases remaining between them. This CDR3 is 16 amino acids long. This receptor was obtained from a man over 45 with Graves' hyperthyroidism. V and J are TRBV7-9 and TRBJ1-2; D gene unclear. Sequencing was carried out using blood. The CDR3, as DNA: TGTGCCAGCAGCCCCTCTCGGGCGCGGGGTTCCTATGGCTACACCTTC. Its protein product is CASSPSRARGSYGYTF.